Listed below are T cell receptor beta chains from one sample, sequenced in a study of T cell responses to AZD1222 COVID-19 vaccine. Some clones are missing from TCRdb's copy, which holds only in-frame ones; the method was immunoSEQ multiplex PCR. Here the sample spans about 140,000 clones, under 95% being singletons. This material consisted of peripheral blood, taken on day 0 of AZD1222 vaccination. These receptors all come from an adult in good health. CDR3s include the opening cysteine and the closing phenylalanine or tryptophan. A D gene is named only where the DNA matches it firmly. Not every row has a clone size; where given, it reads once, few, many or a size class.

TRBJ2-1 TRBV5-1 - - TGCGCCAGCAGCTTGGACAGAAGATACAATGAGCAGTTCTTC CASSLDRRYNEQFF
TRBJ2-2 TRBV4-3 - - TGCGCCAGCAGCCAAGGGGCGGGGGCTAACACCGGGGAGCTGTTTTTT CASSQGAGANTGELFF
TRBJ1-6 TRBV19 - - TGTGCCAGTACCCCGGGGAGGGTGCGCTCACCCCTCCACTTT CASTPGRVRSPLHF
TRBJ1-5 TRBV27 - - TGTGCCAGCAGACCCACAGGAGGCCAGCCCCAGCATTTT CASRPTGGQPQHF
TRBJ2-2 TRBV7-8 - - TGTGCCAGCAGCTTAGCAAACGTAAGGGCCACCGGGGAGCTGTTTTTT CASSLANVRATGELFF
TRBJ2-3 TRBV28 - - TGTGCCAGCAGTTTTCGGGAACATACGCAGTATTTT CASSFREHTQYF
TRBJ2-5 TRBV28 - TRBD2 TGTGCCAGCAGTCGTAGCGGGAGGGCCCAAGAGACCCAGTACTTC CASSRSGRAQETQYF
TRBJ2-5 TRBV28 - TRBD1 TGTGCCAGCAGTAGAACCGGGACAGGGAACGAAGAGACCCAGTACTTC CASSRTGTGNEETQYF
TRBJ2-4 TRBV2 - - TGTGCCAGCAGTTCGAGACAGGTGGGCGGCATTCAGTACTTC CASSSRQVGGIQYF
TRBJ1-1 TRBV5-1 - - TGCGCCAGCAGCTCTTTGGGAGCCGGGAGTGAAGCTTTCTTT CASSSLGAGSEAFF
TRBJ1-2 TRBV12-3/TRBV12-4 - - TGTGCCAGCAGTCCCTTTGGCTACACCTTC CASSPFGYTF
TRBJ2-5 TRBV6-5 - TRBD1 TGTGCCAGCAGTCCCCGTGGGACAGGGACAGAGACCCAGTACTTC CASSPRGTGTETQYF
TRBJ1-2 TRBV15 - - TGTGCCACCAGCAGAGTAGGGGAGGCCGGGGCTTATGGCTACACCTTC CATSRVGEAGAYGYTF
TRBJ2-1 TRBV18 - TRBD2 TGTGCCAGCTCACCGGGACTAGCGGGGAACTACAATGAGCAGTTCTTC CASSPGLAGNYNEQFF
TRBJ1-4 TRBV6-6 - - TGTGCCAGCAGTTACACCTTATGGACAGAACAAAAACTGTTTTTT CASSYTLWTEQKLFF
TRBJ2-7 TRBV6-2/TRBV6-3 - - TGTGCCAGCAGTTACTCGCTCGTCAGGGCCTACGAGCAGTACTTC CASSYSLVRAYEQYF
TRBJ2-2 TRBV7-9 - TRBD1 TGTGCCAGCAGCCCCCGGGACAGGGCATCCGGGGAGCTGTTTTTT CASSPRDRASGELFF
TRBJ2-1 TRBV19 - TRBD2 TGTGCCAGTACGGGAGGTTTCTACAATGAGCAGTTCTTC CASTGGFYNEQFF
TRBJ1-6 TRBV9 once - TGTGCCAGCAGCGTACGAGGGACGGGGAATTCACCCCTCCACTTT CASSVRGTGNSPLHF
TRBJ1-1 TRBV27 - - TGTGCCAGCAGTTTAGGCAGGGGTTACACTGAAGCTTTCTTT CASSLGRGYTEAFF
TRBJ2-7 TRBV11-2 - - TGTGCCAGCAGCTTAGATCTGAGGGGCGAGCAGTACTTC CASSLDLRGEQYF
TRBJ1-6 TRBV28 - - TGTGCCAGCAGTTTAGGAGTTACAAATTCACCCCTCCACTTT CASSLGVTNSPLHF
TRBJ1-2 TRBV18 - TRBD1 TGTGCCAGCTCACCCCTCCCGGACAGGCCCTATGGCTACACCTTC CASSPLPDRPYGYTF
TRBJ2-7 TRBV14 - - TGTGCCAGCAGCCATACAGAATACTACGAGCAGTACTTC CASSHTEYYEQYF
TRBJ1-2 TRBV27 - TRBD1 TGTGCCAGCAGTCCTCAGGGGGTGCGGTATGGCTACACCTTC CASSPQGVRYGYTF
TRBJ1-5 TRBV10-3 - - TGTGCCATCAGTGAGTCGTGGGGCTTCGGGCAGCCCCAGCATTTT CAISESWGFGQPQHF
TRBJ1-5 TRBV19 - - TGTGCCAGTAGTATAGTTGCGGGGTCGTATGTTCAGCCCCAGCATTTT CASSIVAGSYVQPQHF
TRBJ2-1 TRBV7-3 - TRBD2 TGTGCCAGCAGCCCCGGGGGGGCCTACAATGAGCAGTTCTTC CASSPGGAYNEQFF
TRBJ1-4 TRBV10-2 - TRBD1 TGCGCCAGCAGTAGACAGGGGCTCAATGAAAAACTGTTTTTT CASSRQGLNEKLFF
TRBJ2-7 TRBV5-1 - - TGCGCCAGCAGCCCCGACGGGAGCACCACCTACGAGCAGTACTTC CASSPDGSTTYEQYF
TRBJ2-5 TRBV4-3 - - TGCGCCAGCAGCCAAGATGGACACCAAGAGACCCAGTACTTC CASSQDGHQETQYF
TRBJ1-5 TRBV18 - - TGTGCCAGCTCGCTTGAGGGCCGTTTTCAGCCCCAGCATTTT CASSLEGRFQPQHF
TRBJ2-1 TRBV4-1 - - TGCGCCAGCAGCCCCGGGCTCTACAATGAGCAGTTCTTC CASSPGLYNEQFF
TRBJ2-7 TRBV27 - - TGTGCCAGCAGTCAGGGGCGCGAGCAGTACTTC CASSQGREQYF
TRBJ2-2 TRBV18 once TRBD1 TGTGCCAGCTCATCACGGACAGGCAACACCGGGGAGCTGTTTTTT CASSSRTGNTGELFF
TRBJ1-2 TRBV6-1 once TRBD1 TGTGCCAGCAGTGAAGGGGCAGGGGGCATTGTCTATGGCTACACCTTC CASSEGAGGIVYGYTF
TRBJ1-2 TRBV28 - - TGTGCCAGCAGTTTAGCAGGACCCTATGGCTACACCTTC CASSLAGPYGYTF
TRBJ1-3 TRBV28 - TRBD1 TGTGCCAGCAGTACACCAAGGGGGCCATCTGGAAACACCATATATTTT CASSTPRGPSGNTIYF
TRBJ2-4 TRBV19 - - TGTGCCAGTAGTGCGGGCCCTGGCCACATTCAGTACTTC CASSAGPGHIQYF
TRBJ1-2 TRBV7-2 once - TGTGCCAGCAGCTCCCAGGGGTGGTATGGCTACACCTTC CASSSQGWYGYTF
TRBJ1-3 TRBV7-8 - TRBD1 TGTGCCAGCAGCAAGCGACAGGGGGCGCTTGGAAACACCATATATTTT CASSKRQGALGNTIYF
TRBJ1-1 TRBV6-1 - - TGTGCCAGCAGTGAACTAGCGGGCACTGAAGCTTTCTTT CASSELAGTEAFF
TRBJ2-7 TRBV7-9 few - TGTGCCAGCAGCCTCAGGGGTAATTATCCCGAGCAGTACTTC CASSLRGNYPEQYF
TRBJ2-5 TRBV19 - - TGTGCCAGTAGTATCGGTGCCGTCGAGACCCAGTACTTC CASSIGAVETQYF
TRBJ2-2 TRBV5-4 once TRBD2 TGTGCCAGCAGCTTGACGGGAGGGGCCGGGGAGCTGTTTTTT CASSLTGGAGELFF
TRBJ2-3 TRBV24-1 - TRBD1 TGTGCCACCAAGGGACAGGGGGCGATGGATACGCAGTATTTT CATKGQGAMDTQYF
TRBJ1-2 TRBV2 - - TGTGCCAGCAGTGAAGCGCTTGGGGACGGCTACACCTTC CASSEALGDGYTF
TRBJ2-3 TRBV6-1 - - TGTGCCAGCAGTGAAGCGCTCGGTCCAGCTAGCACAGATACGCAGTATTTT CASSEALGPASTDTQYF
TRBJ2-6 TRBV6-5 - TRBD1 TGTGCCAGCAGCCGGGACAGTTCTGGGGCCAACGTCCTGACTTTC CASSRDSSGANVLTF
TRBJ2-1 TRBV7-9 - TRBD2 TGTGCCAGCAGCTTAGTGGGCGGGAGGGCCGGTAAGGAGCAGTTCTTC CASSLVGGRAGKEQFF
TRBJ2-1 TRBV19 - TRBD2 TGTGCCAGTAGTCCGTTCGGCGGGAGCTCCTACAATGAGCAGTTCTTC CASSPFGGSSYNEQFF
TRBJ1-4 TRBV11-2 - - TGTGCCAGCAGCATAGGCCTATTTGCAACTAATGAAAAACTGTTTTTT CASSIGLFATNEKLFF
TRBJ1-2 TRBV4-1 - - TGCGCCAGCAGCCAAGACCCCGACGGGATCTATGGCTACACCTTC CASSQDPDGIYGYTF
TRBJ1-6 TRBV11-2 - TRBD1 TGTGCCAGCAGCTCAAGCGGACAGGGAACTTGGTCACCCCTCCACTTT CASSSSGQGTWSPLHF
TRBJ2-4 TRBV11-3 - TRBD1 TGTGCCAGCAGCTTGGCGGGGGGACAGGGGTGGGAAAACATTCAGTACTTC CASSLAGGQGWENIQYF
TRBJ2-7 TRBV19 - - TGTGCCAGTAAGGGCGGGCATACAAGCTCCTACGAGCAGTACTTC CASKGGHTSSYEQYF
TRBJ1-1 TRBV13 - TRBD1 TGTGCCAGCAGCTTAACCGGGACAGGGGTTGCTTTCTTT CASSLTGTGVAFF
TRBJ2-7 TRBV14 - - TGTGCCAGCAGCCAAGGTTTCGGGGGCGCCTACGAGCAGTACTTC CASSQGFGGAYEQYF
TRBJ1-2 TRBV6-5 - - TGTGCCAGCAGTCCATCAGCCAATAACTATGGCTACACCTTC CASSPSANNYGYTF
TRBJ2-1 TRBV5-1 - - TGCGCCAGCAGCTTTCAGGGGAGGATGAGCTACAATGAGCAGTTCTTC CASSFQGRMSYNEQFF